One sample yielded the 25 T cell receptor beta chains listed below, sequenced in a study of T cell responses to AZD1222 COVID-19 vaccine. Sequencing used immunoSEQ multiplex PCR; TCRdb keeps in-frame clones, though not all of them. The sample lists about 120,000 clones; 91% were seen once. The sequencing here drew on peripheral blood, taken on day 0 of AZD1222 vaccination. The receptors were sampled from an adult in good health.

This sequence joins TRBV7-9 and TRBJ2-7, with TRBD2 matching 10 bases. Germline CDR1 and CDR2: SEHNR and FQNEAQ (reference sequence). CDR3 length equals 15 residues. V was clipped by 1 base and J by 5 bases; unmatched bases: 5. The DNA of the CDR3 is TGTGCCAGCAGCTTAGGAGCTAGCGGGAGCCACGAGCAGTACTTC. As protein: CASSLGASGSHEQYF.

The V and J genes are TRBV2 and TRBJ1-2, with D perhaps matching TRBD1 (6 bases). The CDR3 has 15 amino acids. Trimming left V 1 base short and J 8 bases short, with 17 bases between. Germline CDR1 reads SNHLY; CDR2 reads FYNNEI. The chain's CDR3 is CASSEGGGLYRGYTF. In DNA, the CDR3 is TGTGCCAGCAGTGAAGGTGGGGGGCTCTATAGGGGCTACACCTTC.

The chain uses TRBV3-1 (or the pseudogene TRBV3-2) and TRBJ1-5; 7 nucleotides match TRBD1. The CDR3 is made up of 17 amino acids. Per the germline V gene, CDR1 is LGHDT and CDR2 is YNNKEL (reference sequence). V trimming: 4 bases; J trimming: 0 bases; junction bases outside the gene matches: 9. The CDR3 DNA follows: TGTGCCAGCAGCCTATCCAGGACAGGCTATAGCAATCAGCCCCAGCATTTT. Its translation: CASSLSRTGYSNQPQHF.

This clone was picked up one time. The rearrangement links TRBV5-1 to TRBJ2-1; D uncertain. Trimming removed 0 bases from V and 0 bases from J, with 4 bases in between. The CDR3 has 14 amino acids. Per germline, CDR1 SGHRS and CDR2 YFSETQ. The CDR3 nucleotides are TGCGCCAGCAGCTTGGCCGTCTCCTACAATGAGCAGTTCTTC. Translated: CASSLAVSYNEQFF.

The rearrangement links TRBV12-3 or TRBV12-4 to TRBJ2-5; D may be TRBD2 (6 bases). The CDR3 contains 13 residues. Trimming took 3 bases from V and 2 from J, leaving 7 bases between them. CDR3 DNA sequence: TGTGCCAGCAGTTTCCGGGGGCAAGAGACCCAGTACTTC. Translation gives CASSFRGQETQYF.

J is TRBJ2-1 and V is TRBV20-1; tentative D call: TRBD2 (5 bases). Deletions cut 3 bases from V and 5 bases from J, with 14 bases between. The CDR3 extends over 14 amino acids. The V gene's germline CDR1 is DFQATT and CDR2 SNEGSKA (reference sequence). The CDR3 region has the DNA TGCAGTGCTAGTCGGGCTAGCTTAGACAATGAGCAGTTCTTC. It is translated as CSASRASLDNEQFF.

The chain combines TRBV12-5 with TRBJ1-1; 8 positions agree with TRBD1. The CDR3 length is 14 residues. The trim removed 7 bases at V and 6 bases at J, leaving 10 bases unmatched. CDR1 is LGHNT, CDR2 FRNRAP, per germline. The chain's CDR3 is CASALGQAIPEAFF. The CDR3 coding sequence is TGTGCTAGTGCCTTGGGACAGGCGATCCCTGAAGCTTTCTTT.

J is TRBJ1-5 and V is TRBV7-9; D call uncertain. V was clipped by 8 bases and J by 5 bases, with 7 bases between them. Germline V gene lookup returns CDR1 SEHNR and CDR2 FQNEAQ (reference sequence). The CDR3 consists of 11 residues. Here the CDR3 reads CASGWDQPQHF. The DNA of the CDR3 is TGTGCCAGCGGGTGGGATCAGCCCCAGCATTTT. Together with reference TRBV7-9 and TRBJ1-5, the CDR3 gives the full variable domain: DTGVSQNPRHKITKRGQNVTFRCDPISEHNRLYWYRQTLGQGPEFLTYFQNEAQLEKSRLLSDRFSAERPKGSFSTLEIQRTEQGDSAMYLCASGWDQPQHFGDGTRLSIL.

V and J are TRBV12-5 and TRBJ2-5; D uncertain. V was cut by 6 bases and J by 5 bases, with 10 bases left in between. Germline V gives CDR1 LGHNT, CDR2 FRNRAP. The CDR3 is made up of 12 amino acids. CDR3 DNA sequence: TGTGCTAGTGGCCCCAACCGGGAGACCCAGTACTTC. Protein product: CASGPNRETQYF.

The rearrangement links TRBV11-2 to TRBJ2-2; D unclear. CDR3 length: 16 amino acids. Trimming stripped 5 bases from V and 0 bases from J, with 13 bases between. The germline gives CDR1 SGHAT, CDR2 FQNNGV. In DNA form, the CDR3 reads TGTGCCAGCAGCCCCCCGGCGTTCGCGAACACCGGGGAGCTGTTTTTT. It yields the protein CASSPPAFANTGELFF. The whole variable domain, remainder taken from reference TRBV11-2 and TRBJ2-2, is EAGVAQSPRYKIIEKRQSVAFWCNPISGHATLYWYQQILGQGPKLLIQFQNNGVVDDSQLPKDRFSAERLKGVDSTLKIQPAKLEDSAVYLCASSPPAFANTGELFFGEGSRLTVL.

This chain uses TRBV13 with TRBJ1-2; D gene ambiguous. The germline gives CDR1 PRHDT, CDR2 FYEKMQ (reference sequence). This CDR3 is built from 13 residues. The V gene lost 5 bases and the J gene lost 3 bases, with 10 bases spanning the gap. CDR3 region: CASSQTRDYGYTF. CDR3 sequence (DNA): TGTGCCAGCAGCCAAACGAGGGACTATGGCTACACCTTC.

This clone was seen only once. The rearrangement links TRBV2 to TRBJ1-1; no reliable D call. The germline V gene has CDR1 SNHLY and CDR2 FYNNEI. The CDR3 length is 10 residues. The V end lost 8 bases, the J end lost 9 bases, and 10 bases lay between the germline ends. CDR3 amino acids: CASEGFKAFF. In nucleotides, the CDR3 is TGTGCCAGCGAGGGATTCAAAGCTTTCTTT.

The CDR3 DNA follows: TGTGCCAGCAGTTACGTACCCCTCACTGGAAACACCATATATTTT. Translation gives CASSYVPLTGNTIYF. The chain recombines TRBV6-5 with TRBJ1-3; D remains unclear. CDR1 is MNHEY, CDR2 SVGAGI, per germline. CDR3 length: 15 amino acids. Deletions cut 2 bases from V and 2 bases from J, with 10 bases between.

This chain connects TRBV24-1 to TRBJ2-5; TRBD1 aligns across 8 bases. CDR3 length equals 15 residues. J lost 5 bases, V lost 0 bases, and 4 bases had no gene match. Germline lookup yields CDR1 KGHDR and CDR2 SFDVKD. CDR3 coding DNA: TGTGCCACCAGTGATTTGGGCAGGGGGCTGGAGACCCAGTACTTC. Translated, it gives CATSDLGRGLETQYF.

J is TRBJ1-3 and V is TRBV6-1; D not resolved. Between the trimmed V and J ends, which lost 2 bases and 2 bases, there was a span of 7 bases. This CDR3 region has 14 residues. Germline CDR1 MNHNS, CDR2 SASEGT. CDR3 residues: CASSESRTGNTIYF. The CDR3 nucleotides read TGTGCCAGCAGTGAAAGTCGGACTGGAAACACCATATATTTT.

The chain has TRBV28 and TRBJ1-5, with 8 bases that match TRBD1. Germline V lookup: CDR1 MDHEN, CDR2 SYDVKM. V trimming: 8 bases; J trimming: 2 bases; junction bases outside the gene matches: 2. This CDR3 contains 13 residues. CDR3 sequence (DNA): TGTGCCAGCTCGACAGGGGGCAATCAGCCCCAGCATTTT. Amino acids: CASSTGGNQPQHF.

This clone occurred once. The CDR3 DNA reads as TGTGCCAGCAGTTACCTCTTTGCAACTAATGAAAAACTGTTTTTT. This translates into CASSYLFATNEKLFF. The chain carries TRBV6-5 and TRBJ1-4; D gene uncertain. The CDR3 loop spans 15 amino acids. Trimming cost V 2 bases and J 0 bases, with 7 bases left between them. The germline gives CDR1 MNHEY, CDR2 SVGAGI.

The chain has TRBV19 and TRBJ1-4; unclear D gene. Germline V gene lookup returns CDR1 LNHDA and CDR2 SQIVND (reference sequence). The CDR3 runs to 16 residues. Trimming took 6 bases from V and 7 from J, leaving 21 bases between them. CDR3 DNA sequence: TGTGCCAGTAGCCCGGGAGGTCGGGTATTTGGTGAAAAACTGTTTTTT. Residues: CASSPGGRVFGEKLFF.

The chain couples TRBV5-4 to TRBJ1-2; 12 nucleotides line up with TRBD1. The CDR3 is made up of 15 amino acids. The trim removed 0 bases at V and 7 bases at J, leaving 4 bases unmatched. In germline, CDR1 is SGHNT, CDR2 YYREEE (reference sequence). CDR3 nucleotide sequence: TGTGCCAGCAGCTTGGGGGGACAGGGGGCTGGTGGCTACACCTTC. Translating gives CASSLGGQGAGGYTF.

CDR3 in amino acids: CASSIGGTGKGYTF. As DNA, the CDR3 is TGTGCCAGTAGTATAGGCGGGACAGGGAAAGGCTACACCTTC. The gene calls are TRBV19 and TRBJ1-2, with 9 bases lining up with TRBD1. The V gene end was trimmed by 1 base and the J gene end by 8 bases; junction bases not matched to a gene: 5. The CDR3 length is 14 residues. Germline-derived CDR1 and CDR2 are LNHDA and SQIVND (reference sequence).

This chain joins TRBV18 and TRBJ1-1; tentatively, D is TRBD1 (6 bases). This CDR3 contains 16 residues. Germline V gene lookup returns CDR1 KGHSH and CDR2 LQKENI. Trimming removed 6 bases at V and 1 base at J, with 18 bases between. CDR3 in DNA: TGTGCCAGCTCCCCTACCGTGGGACATACGAACACTGAAGCTTTCTTT. Protein: CASSPTVGHTNTEAFF.

The rearrangement uses TRBV18 and TRBJ2-3; 7 bases line up with TRBD1. Germline V gene sequence: CDR1 KGHSH, CDR2 LQKENI. This CDR3 is 13 amino acids long. Trimming took 3 bases from V and 4 from J; bases not matched to a gene: 1. This CDR3 is CASSPTGSDTQYF. For the CDR3, the DNA is TGTGCCAGCTCACCGACAGGGTCAGATACGCAGTATTTT.

The chain joins TRBV2 to TRBJ2-7, with TRBD2 matching 7 bases. This CDR3 comprises 14 residues. Germline CDR1 reads SNHLY; CDR2 reads FYNNEI. Trimming removed 5 bases from V and 2 bases from J; junction bases left unmatched: 6. DNA for the CDR3: TGTGCCAGCAGTTCACTAGCGAAACCCTACGAGCAGTACTTC. Its translation: CASSSLAKPYEQYF.

The chain recombines TRBV2 with TRBJ2-2; TRBD1 agrees at 8 bases. Germline values: CDR1 SNHLY, CDR2 FYNNEI. The CDR3 consists of 15 residues. V was clipped by 6 bases and J by 2 bases; unmatched bases: 5. The CDR3 loop is CASRSGQGNTGELFF. CDR3 coding DNA: TGTGCCAGCAGATCCGGACAGGGTAACACCGGGGAGCTGTTTTTT.

V and J are TRBV5-4 and TRBJ1-1, with TRBD1 matching over 9 bases. Germline CDR1 SGHNT, CDR2 YYREEE (reference sequence). This CDR3 is built from 16 residues. V shed 0 bases, J shed 7 bases, and the junction held 10 bases outside the gene matches. In nucleotides, the CDR3 is TGTGCCAGCAGCTTGGTTGGGACAGGGTTGGACGGTGAAGCTTTCTTT. This sequence encodes CASSLVGTGLDGEAFF.